This T cell receptor (beta chain) was profiled in a study of blood T cells in healthy people across ages. General study points: Bulk PBMC profiling left naive and antigen-experienced comparisons inconclusive.

In the case of this clonotype: Its matching antigen is unknown.

Through a sample-barcoded 5' primer and a J-beta primer mix, a second PCR was run for roughly 6 to 12 cycles. One entry per CDR3 protein results from TCRdb running MiXCR on the 5' RACE reads. The data hold 450,000 to 700,000 distinct CDR3 sequences, with about 26% observed a single time. All donors came from Russia, were Caucasian and healthy, and spanned ages roughly 6 to 95. Peripheral blood from each donor was collected in a volume of 9.5 to 10 milliliters. Each sample yielded at least 5 micrograms of PBMC total RNA. The germline V and J ends were trimmed by 3 bases and 5 bases, with 13 bases remaining between them. Germline V gene sequence: CDR1 MDHEN, CDR2 SYDVKM. The CDR3 covers 14 residues.

The chain recombines TRBV28 with TRBJ2-5, with a tentative D call TRBD2 (5 bases). The sequence came from a woman in her 70s in good health. Sequencing was carried out using blood. The DNA of the CDR3 is TGTGCCAGCAGTTTCGGACCTCCGGGGGAGACCCAGTACTTC. As protein: CASSFGPPGETQYF.